A selection of T cell receptor beta chains follows, all from one sample in a study of CD8 T cells in Susac syndrome. In TCRdb, the immunoSEQ multiplex PCR reads were re-called with MiXCR into one record per CDR3 protein. The sample consists of about 140,000 distinct CDR3 sequences, over 90% of them appearing once. Material: CD4+ T cells from PBMCs. These receptors all come from a human donor with Susac syndrome. The CDR3 runs from the conserved cysteine through the conserved F or W. A D gene is named only where the DNA matches it firmly. Expanded clones are given a class, and other clones once, few, many or no size at all.

TRBJ1-1 | 15 | NA | TRBV20-1 | TRBD1 | TGCAGTGCTAGACCACCGACAGGGGAAATCACTGAAGCTTTCTTT | CSARPPTGEITEAFF
TRBJ2-7 | 15 | NA | TRBV4-2 | TRBD2 | TGTGCCAGCAGCCAACAGAGCGGGAGTAGGGTCGAGCAGTACTTC | CASSQQSGSRVEQYF
TRBJ1-2 | 15 | NA | TRBV3-1 | NA | TGTGCCAGCAGCGTCGGACAGCCTGCTAACTATGGCTACACCTTC | CASSVGQPANYGYTF
TRBJ2-7 | 13 | NA | TRBV30 | NA | TGTGCCTGGGCCCTGTGGACCAACTACGAGCAGTACTTC | CAWALWTNYEQYF
TRBJ2-5 | 16 | NA | TRBV28 | NA | TGTGCCAGCAGTTATACCGGGACACACACCGCGGAGACCCAGTACTTC | CASSYTGTHTAETQYF
TRBJ2-2 | 16 | NA | TRBV11-3 | NA | TGTGCCAGCAGCCCCCGGACAGAGATGAACACCGGGGAGCTGTTTTTT | CASSPRTEMNTGELFF
TRBJ2-1 | 12 | NA | TRBV12-3/TRBV12-4 | NA | TGTGCCAGCAGTTTTTTTCCCTATGAGCAGTTCTTC | CASSFFPYEQFF
TRBJ1-1 | 16 | NA | TRBV3-1 | TRBD1 | TGTGCCAGCAGCGATCGGACAGGGACGAGAGGCACTGAAGCTTTCTTT | CASSDRTGTRGTEAFF
TRBJ2-1 | 15 | few | TRBV11-3 | NA | TGTGCCAGCAGCTTAGAGGGGAGCTCCTACAATGAGCAGTTCTTC | CASSLEGSSYNEQFF
TRBJ1-2 | 14 | NA | TRBV30 | TRBD1 | TGTGCCTGGAGAGGACAGGGAGGGACCTATGGCTACACCTTC | CAWRGQGGTYGYTF
TRBJ2-2 | 16 | NA | TRBV6-9 | TRBD1 | TGTGCCAGCAGCTCCGACAGGGTACTCCACATCGGGGAGCTGTTTTTT | CASSSDRVLHIGELFF
TRBJ2-1 | 14 | NA | TRBV30 | TRBD2 | TGTGCCTGGATGGGTAGCGGGGTCAACAATGAGCAGTTCTTC | CAWMGSGVNNEQFF
TRBJ1-5 | 14 | few | TRBV28 | TRBD1 | TGTGCCAGTAGTAGGACAGGTAGCAATCAGCCCCAGCATTTT | CASSRTGSNQPQHF
TRBJ1-6 | 12 | NA | TRBV9 | NA | TGTGCCAGCGGTCCTGTGGATTCACCCCTCCACTTT | CASGPVDSPLHF
TRBJ2-7 | 15 | NA | TRBV5-1 | TRBD2 | TGCGCCAGCAGCTGGTCGGGCGGGGGGGCCTACGAGCAGTACTTC | CASSWSGGGAYEQYF
TRBJ2-5 | 13 | NA | TRBV18 | NA | TGTGCCAGCTCAACGACGGGAAAAGAGACCCAGTACTTC | CASSTTGKETQYF
TRBJ2-3 | 14 | NA | TRBV29-1 | NA | TGCAGCGTTGACCCCGGGGGAAGGACAGATACGCAGTATTTT | CSVDPGGRTDTQYF
TRBJ1-1 | 15 | NA | TRBV9 | NA | TGTGCCAGCAAGGTCTTGGAACAGGGAGGTACTGAAGCTTTCTTT | CASKVLEQGGTEAFF
TRBJ1-2 | 14 | once | TRBV20-1 | NA | TGCAGTGCTAGTGCGGCAGCCGCTAACTATGGCTACACCTTC | CSASAAAANYGYTF
TRBJ1-2 | 14 | NA | TRBV9 | NA | TGTGCCAGCAGCGTAGTGGCCGGCGGCGATGGCTACACCTTC | CASSVVAGGDGYTF
TRBJ1-1 | 14 | once | TRBV3-1 | NA | TGTGCCAGCAGCCATGTTCCAGAGAACACTGAAGCTTTCTTT | CASSHVPENTEAFF
TRBJ2-1 | 15 | NA | TRBV6-5 | NA | TGTGCCAGCAGATTCACCGGCACCCCCCGCAATGAGCAGTTCTTC | CASRFTGTPRNEQFF
TRBJ2-5 | 13 | NA | TRBV9 | NA | TGTGCCAGCAGCGTAGTGGGGTGGGAGACCCAGTACTTC | CASSVVGWETQYF
TRBJ2-1 | 14 | NA | TRBV7-2 | NA | TGTGCCAGCAGCCCGGGTGGTGGATACAATGAGCAGTTCTTC | CASSPGGGYNEQFF
TRBJ1-1 | 9 | NA | TRBV20-1 | NA | TGCAGTGCCGGCGCGGCGGCTTTCTTT | CSAGAAAFF
TRBJ2-7 | 14 | NA | TRBV7-9 | TRBD2 | TGTGCCAGCAGCATACTAGCGGGAGTTCGCGAGCAGTACTTC | CASSILAGVREQYF
TRBJ2-7 | 12 | once | TRBV10-3 | NA | TGTGCCATCAGTGAGGGTTCCTACGAGCAGTACTTC | CAISEGSYEQYF
TRBJ1-1 | 13 | NA | TRBV30 | NA | TGTGCCTGGAGCCCATCTTTGGGGGGTGAAGCTTTCTTT | CAWSPSLGGEAFF
TRBJ1-5 | 15 | NA | TRBV20-1 | NA | TGCAGTGCTAGAGTTAGTCAGGGGAGCAATCAGCCCCAGCATTTT | CSARVSQGSNQPQHF
TRBJ1-4 | 14 | NA | TRBV20-1 | NA | TGCAGTGTCAAGCAAGGGGCTGCTAATGAAAAACTGTTTTTT | CSVKQGAANEKLFF
TRBJ2-3 | 16 | NA | TRBV20-1 | TRBD2 | TGCAGTGCTAGATTAGCGGGGGGTATCGGGCCCGATACGCAGTATTTT | CSARLAGGIGPDTQYF
TRBJ2-5 | 19 | NA | TRBV4-1 | TRBD2 | TGCGCCAGCAGCCAAGATTTCGGGCGGGGGGTACCTTACCAAGAGACCCAGTACTTC | CASSQDFGRGVPYQETQYF